The sequence of this T cell receptor (beta chain) was determined in a study of shared clonotypes between healthy human individuals. Study-wide findings and caveats: Expectations were that clonotype sharing among donors would be affected by sequencing depth. The study's rarefaction showed incomplete sorted-subset sequencing despite large depth.

The assay was immunoSEQ multiplex PCR, and TCRdb's table has in-frame clones only and misses some. The sample includes 2 million to 2.5 million clones, approximately 94% of them seen just once. In regard to this clone: Its antigen is not identified.

CD4+ cells underwent separation, giving CD45RA+ naive and CD45RA-negative memory subsets. This clonotype originated in a man younger than 35 in good health. Sequencing was carried out using naive CD4+ T cells sorted from blood. The sample's subset: CD45RA+ positively selected.

CDR3 loop: CATSRVGQIYNEQFF. As DNA, the CDR3 is TGTGCCACCAGCAGAGTAGGGCAGATATACAATGAGCAGTTCTTC. The rearrangement links TRBV15 to TRBJ2-1; D is uncertain. This CDR3 contains 15 residues. Between the trimmed V and J ends, which lost 1 base and 4 bases, there was a span of 11 bases. CDR1 is LNHNV, CDR2 YYDKDF, per germline (reference sequence).